This T cell receptor beta chain comes out of a study of blood T cell repertoires in COVID-19. For the study at large: Samples came from the United States, Italy and Spain, spanning acute and convalescent COVID-19. T cells, B-cell-depleted T cells, or PBMCs provided the cDNA or gDNA that served as material.

V was clipped by 3 bases and J by 1 base; unmatched bases: 2. There are 14 residues in the CDR3. CDR1 ENHRY and CDR2 SYGVKD come from the germline V gene. In the authors' methods: Counts of nucleated cells, estimated from reference gene primer amplification, were obtained. This table comes from immunoSEQ multiplex PCR, and its TCRdb copy is limited to in-frame clones, with some not included. V and J calls and clone size are given by that table; D and trimming were obtained from the DNA. Among some 120,000 clones, around nine tenths were seen once, and the ten largest hold 1.8%. Sequencing input: peripheral blood. The clonotype originates from a human donor with active COVID-19. The donor label of this sample is uncertain. The chain joins TRBV10-3 to TRBJ1-1; 7 bases match TRBD1. CDR3 DNA sequence: TGTGCCATCAGTGACAGGGGGAGGAACACTGAAGCTTTCTTT. Protein product: CAISDRGRNTEAFF.